This T cell receptor (beta chain) came from a study of T cell clonality in common variable immunodeficiency. Trimming took off 5 bases at V and 2 bases at J, with 10 bases between the two ends. CDR1 and CDR2 from the germline V gene are SEHNR and FQNEAQ (reference sequence). The CDR3 covers 14 residues. Study findings and constraints: CVID subjects had higher TCRbeta clonality than healthy controls, most marked in about a third. CVID subjects shared fewer TCRbeta clones than healthy controls did.

Profiled with immunoSEQ multiplex PCR; TCRdb holds only in-frame clones, not every one. This sample shows approximately 81,000 clones and no singletons; around 0.82% rests with the ten largest. Ten or more counts support this clone. As yet, its antigen is unknown. The CDR3 end lies 3 residues beyond the end of the read and is filled in from the germline J gene. This chain links TRBV7-9 with TRBJ2-1, with D maybe TRBD1 (6 bases). The specimen sequenced was peripheral blood mononuclear cells. This sequence was found in a person aged 18-69 years in good health. The CDR3 sequence: CASSPGDTYNEQFF. The CDR3 bases that were read are TGTGCCAGCAGCCCAGGGGATACCTACAATGAG.